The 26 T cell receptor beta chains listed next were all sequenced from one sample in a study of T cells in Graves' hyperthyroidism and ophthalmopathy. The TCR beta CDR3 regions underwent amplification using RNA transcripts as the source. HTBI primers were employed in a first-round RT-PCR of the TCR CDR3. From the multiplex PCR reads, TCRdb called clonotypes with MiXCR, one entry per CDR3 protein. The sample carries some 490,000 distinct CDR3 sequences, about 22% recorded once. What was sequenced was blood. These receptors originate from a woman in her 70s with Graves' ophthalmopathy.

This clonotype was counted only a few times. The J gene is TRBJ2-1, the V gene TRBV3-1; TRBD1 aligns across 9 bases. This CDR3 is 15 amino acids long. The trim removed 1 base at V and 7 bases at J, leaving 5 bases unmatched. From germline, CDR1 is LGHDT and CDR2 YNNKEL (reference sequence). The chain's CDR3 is CASSQGGDRANEQFF. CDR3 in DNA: TGTGCCAGCAGCCAAGGTGGGGACAGGGCAAATGAGCAGTTCTTC.

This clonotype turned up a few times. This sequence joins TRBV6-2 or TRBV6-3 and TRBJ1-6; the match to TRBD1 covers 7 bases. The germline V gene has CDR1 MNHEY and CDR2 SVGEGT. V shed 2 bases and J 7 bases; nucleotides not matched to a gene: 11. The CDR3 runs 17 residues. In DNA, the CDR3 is TGTGCCAGCAGTTACGCCACCGGGACAGCGTCCAATTCACCCCTCCACTTT. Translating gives CASSYATGTASNSPLHF.

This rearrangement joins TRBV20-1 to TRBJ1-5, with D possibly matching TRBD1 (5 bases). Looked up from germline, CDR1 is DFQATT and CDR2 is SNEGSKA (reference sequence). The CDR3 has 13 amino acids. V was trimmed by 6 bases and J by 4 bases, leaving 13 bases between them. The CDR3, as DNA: TGCAGTGCGGGGGGGAAAAGAAATCAGCCCCAGCATTTT. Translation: CSAGGKRNQPQHF.

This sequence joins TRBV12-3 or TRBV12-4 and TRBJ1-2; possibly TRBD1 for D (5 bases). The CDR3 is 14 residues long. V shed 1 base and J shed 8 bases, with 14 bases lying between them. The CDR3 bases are TGTGCCAGCAGTTTAGTTGCAGGGCGGAGAGGCTACACCTTC. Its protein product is CASSLVAGRRGYTF.

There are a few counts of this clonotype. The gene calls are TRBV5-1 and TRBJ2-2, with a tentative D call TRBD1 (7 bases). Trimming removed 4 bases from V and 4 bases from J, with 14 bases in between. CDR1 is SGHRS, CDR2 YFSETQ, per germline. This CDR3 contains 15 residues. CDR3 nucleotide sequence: TGCGCCAGCAGCGCTTCTCAGGGGGGCACCGGGGAGCTGTTTTTT. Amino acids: CASSASQGGTGELFF.

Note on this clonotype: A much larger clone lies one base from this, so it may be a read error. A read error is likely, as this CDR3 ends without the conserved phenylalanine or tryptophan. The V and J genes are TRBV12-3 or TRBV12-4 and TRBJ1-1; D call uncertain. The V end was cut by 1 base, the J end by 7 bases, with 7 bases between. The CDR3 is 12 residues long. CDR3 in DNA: TGTGCCAGCAGTTTAGGCTCACTTGAAGCTTTCCTT. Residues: CASSLGSLEAFL.

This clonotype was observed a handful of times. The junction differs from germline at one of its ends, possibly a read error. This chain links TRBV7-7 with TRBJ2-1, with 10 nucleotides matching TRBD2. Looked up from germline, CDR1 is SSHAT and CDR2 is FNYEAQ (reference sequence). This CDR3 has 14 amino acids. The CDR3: CASSETSGPPTEFF. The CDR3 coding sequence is TGTGCTAGCAGCGAGACTAGCGGGCCTCCGACGGAGTTCTTC.

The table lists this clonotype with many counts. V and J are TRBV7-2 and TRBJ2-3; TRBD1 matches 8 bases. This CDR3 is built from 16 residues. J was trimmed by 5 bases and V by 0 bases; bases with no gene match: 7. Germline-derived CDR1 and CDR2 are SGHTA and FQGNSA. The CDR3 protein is CASSLAGRGRVDTQYF. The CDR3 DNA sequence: TGTGCCAGCAGCTTAGCGGGCAGGGGGCGAGTAGATACGCAGTATTTT.

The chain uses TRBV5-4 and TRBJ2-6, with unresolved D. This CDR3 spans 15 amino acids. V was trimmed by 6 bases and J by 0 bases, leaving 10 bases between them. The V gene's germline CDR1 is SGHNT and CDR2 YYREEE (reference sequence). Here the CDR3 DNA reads TGTGCCAGCAAGGTAGACGTCTCTGGGGCCAACGTCCTGACTTTC. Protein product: CASKVDVSGANVLTF.

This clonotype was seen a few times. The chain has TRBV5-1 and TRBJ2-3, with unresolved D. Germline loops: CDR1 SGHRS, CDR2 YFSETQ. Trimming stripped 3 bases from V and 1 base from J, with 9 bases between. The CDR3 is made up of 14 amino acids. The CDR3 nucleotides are TGCGCCAGCAGCTCCGGGTCCCGCACAGATACGCAGTATTTT. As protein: CASSSGSRTDTQYF.

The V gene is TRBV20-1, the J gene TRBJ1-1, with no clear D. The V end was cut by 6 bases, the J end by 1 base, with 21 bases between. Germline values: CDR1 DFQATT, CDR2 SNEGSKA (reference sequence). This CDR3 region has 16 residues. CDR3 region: CSANPGVRPGNTEAFF. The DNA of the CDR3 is TGCAGTGCAAATCCCGGGGTAAGGCCAGGGAACACTGAAGCTTTCTTT.

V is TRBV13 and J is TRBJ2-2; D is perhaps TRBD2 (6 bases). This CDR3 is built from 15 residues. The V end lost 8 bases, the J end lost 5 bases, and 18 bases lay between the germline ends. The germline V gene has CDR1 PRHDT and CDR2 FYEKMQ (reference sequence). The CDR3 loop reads CASCDEAGATGELFF. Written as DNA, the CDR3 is TGTGCCAGCTGCGACGAAGCGGGTGCGACCGGGGAGCTGTTTTTT.

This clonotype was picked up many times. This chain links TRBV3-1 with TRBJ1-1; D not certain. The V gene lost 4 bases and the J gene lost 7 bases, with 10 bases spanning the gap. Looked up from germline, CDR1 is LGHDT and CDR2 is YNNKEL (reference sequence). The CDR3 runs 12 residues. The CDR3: CASSLSISEAFF. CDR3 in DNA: TGTGCCAGCAGCCTCTCCATTAGTGAAGCTTTCTTT.

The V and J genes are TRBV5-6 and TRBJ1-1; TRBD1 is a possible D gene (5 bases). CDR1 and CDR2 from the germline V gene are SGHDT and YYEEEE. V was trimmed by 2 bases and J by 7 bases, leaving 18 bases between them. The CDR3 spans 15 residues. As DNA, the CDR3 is TGTGCCAGCAGCTTCATTTTCGAGGGTAGGGGTGAAGCTTTCTTT. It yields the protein CASSFIFEGRGEAFF. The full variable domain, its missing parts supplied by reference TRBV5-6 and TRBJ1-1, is DAGVTQSPTHLIKTRGQQVTLRCSPKSGHDTVSWYQQALGQGPQFIFQYYEEEERQRGNFPDRFSGHQFPNYSSELNVNALLLGDSALYLCASSFIFEGRGEAFFGQGTRLTVV.

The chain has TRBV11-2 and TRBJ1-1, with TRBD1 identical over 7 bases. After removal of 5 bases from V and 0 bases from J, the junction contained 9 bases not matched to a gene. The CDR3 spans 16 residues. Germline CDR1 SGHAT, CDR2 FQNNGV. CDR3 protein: CASSPWTGDMNTEAFF. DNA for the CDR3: TGTGCCAGCAGCCCTTGGACAGGAGATATGAACACTGAAGCTTTCTTT.

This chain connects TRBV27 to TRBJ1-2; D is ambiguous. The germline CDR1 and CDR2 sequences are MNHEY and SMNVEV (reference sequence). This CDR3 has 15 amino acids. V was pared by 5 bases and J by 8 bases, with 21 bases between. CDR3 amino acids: CASSPRVQSTVGYTF. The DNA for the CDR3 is TGTGCCAGCAGTCCCCGGGTCCAGTCCACAGTGGGCTACACCTTC.

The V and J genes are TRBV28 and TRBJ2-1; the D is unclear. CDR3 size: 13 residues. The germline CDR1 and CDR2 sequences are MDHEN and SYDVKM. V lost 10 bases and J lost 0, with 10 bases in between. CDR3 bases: TGTGCCACCCACATACCCTCCTACAATGAGCAGTTCTTC. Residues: CATHIPSYNEQFF. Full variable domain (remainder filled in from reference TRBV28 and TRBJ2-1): DVKVTQSSRYLVKRTGEKVFLECVQDMDHENMFWYRQDPGLGLRLIYFSYDVKMKEKGDIPEGYSVSREKKERFSLILESASTNQTSMYLCATHIPSYNEQFFGPGTRLTVL.

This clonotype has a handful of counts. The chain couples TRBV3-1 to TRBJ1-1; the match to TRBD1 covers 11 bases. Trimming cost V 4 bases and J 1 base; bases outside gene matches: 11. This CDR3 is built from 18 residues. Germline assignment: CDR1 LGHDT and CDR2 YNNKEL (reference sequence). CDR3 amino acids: CASSLIGQGAGKNTEAFF. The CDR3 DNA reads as TGTGCCAGCAGCCTCATCGGACAGGGGGCCGGGAAGAACACTGAAGCTTTCTTT.

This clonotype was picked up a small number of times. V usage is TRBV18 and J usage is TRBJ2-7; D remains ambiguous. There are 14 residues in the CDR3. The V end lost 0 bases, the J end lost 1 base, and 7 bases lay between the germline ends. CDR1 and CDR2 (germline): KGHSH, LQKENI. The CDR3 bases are TGTGCCAGCTCACCACCGAACTTATCCTACGAGCAGTACTTC. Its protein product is CASSPPNLSYEQYF.

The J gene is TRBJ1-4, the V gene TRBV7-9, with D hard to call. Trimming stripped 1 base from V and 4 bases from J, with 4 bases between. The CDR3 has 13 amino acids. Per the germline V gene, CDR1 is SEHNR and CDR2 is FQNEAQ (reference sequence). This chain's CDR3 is CASSLEFNEKLFF. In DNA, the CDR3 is TGTGCCAGCAGCTTAGAGTTTAATGAAAAACTGTTTTTT.

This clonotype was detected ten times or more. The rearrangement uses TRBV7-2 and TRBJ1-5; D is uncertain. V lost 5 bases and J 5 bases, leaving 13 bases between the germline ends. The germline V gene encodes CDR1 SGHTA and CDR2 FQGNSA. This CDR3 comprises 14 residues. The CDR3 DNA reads TGTGCCAGCAGCCGCGGAAACAGTGATCAGCCCCAGCATTTT. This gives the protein CASSRGNSDQPQHF. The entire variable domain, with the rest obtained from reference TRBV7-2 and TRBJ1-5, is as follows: GAGVSQSPSNKVTEKGKDVELRCDPISGHTALYWYRQSLGQGLEFLIYFQGNSAPDKSGLPSDRFSAERTGGSVSTLTIQRTQQEDSAVYLCASSRGNSDQPQHFGDGTRLSIL.

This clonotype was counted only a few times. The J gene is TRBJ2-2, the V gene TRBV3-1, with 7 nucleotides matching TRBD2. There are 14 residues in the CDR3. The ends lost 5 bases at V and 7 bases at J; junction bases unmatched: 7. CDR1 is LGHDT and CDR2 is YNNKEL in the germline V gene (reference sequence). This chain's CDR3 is CASSSRWEGGELFF. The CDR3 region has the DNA TGTGCCAGCAGCTCCCGATGGGAGGGCGGGGAGCTGTTTTTT.

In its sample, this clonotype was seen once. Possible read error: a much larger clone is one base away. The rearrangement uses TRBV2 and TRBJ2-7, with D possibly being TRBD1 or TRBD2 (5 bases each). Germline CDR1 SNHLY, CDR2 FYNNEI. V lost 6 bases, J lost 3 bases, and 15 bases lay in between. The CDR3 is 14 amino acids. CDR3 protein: CASRSRDGFYEQYF. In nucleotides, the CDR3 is TGTGCCAGCAGGTCCCGGGACGGCTTCTACGAGCAGTACTTC.

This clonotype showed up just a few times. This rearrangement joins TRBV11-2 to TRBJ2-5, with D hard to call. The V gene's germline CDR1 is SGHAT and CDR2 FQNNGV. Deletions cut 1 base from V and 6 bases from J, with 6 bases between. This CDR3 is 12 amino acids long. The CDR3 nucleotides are TGTGCCAGCAGCTTAGGGGCGCAGACCCAGTACTTC. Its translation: CASSLGAQTQYF.

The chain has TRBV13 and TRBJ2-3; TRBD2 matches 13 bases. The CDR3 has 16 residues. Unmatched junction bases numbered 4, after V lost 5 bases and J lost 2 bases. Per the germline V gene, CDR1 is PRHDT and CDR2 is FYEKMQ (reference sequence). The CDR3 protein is CASSQGTSGITDTQYF. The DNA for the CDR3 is TGTGCCAGCAGCCAAGGGACTAGCGGGATCACAGATACGCAGTATTTT.

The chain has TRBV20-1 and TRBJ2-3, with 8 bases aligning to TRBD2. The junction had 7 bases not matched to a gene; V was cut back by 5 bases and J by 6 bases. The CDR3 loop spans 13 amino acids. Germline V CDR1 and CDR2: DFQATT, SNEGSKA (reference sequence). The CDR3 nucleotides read TGCAGTGCTGTCGGGGGGGCCATCGATACGCAGTATTTT. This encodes CSAVGGAIDTQYF.